These 29 T cell receptor beta chains were sequenced from one sample in a study of read filtering for tumor transcriptome and immune sequencing. This library used roughly 370 ng RNA and molecular barcoded adaptors spanning alpha/delta and beta/gamma chains. MiXCR, run by TCRdb on the reads, gives a single entry per CDR3 protein. The table lists 75,000 to 95,000 distinct CDR3 sequences, about a fifth of them singletons. Sample: a population of CD138-negative cells sorted from bone marrow. These receptors were collected from a donor over 35 with multiple myeloma.

Many counts were recorded for this clonotype. The V gene is TRBV2, the J gene TRBJ2-3, with 9 bases matching TRBD2. Germline V CDR1 and CDR2: SNHLY, FYNNEI. Trimming at V came to 8 bases and at J to 4 bases, leaving 10 bases not matched to a gene. This CDR3 is 15 amino acids long. The CDR3 nucleotides are TGTGCCAGCGTCTTTAGCGGGGGAGCGGCAGATACGCAGTATTTT. This sequence encodes CASVFSGGAADTQYF.

For this clonotype: Germline is not matched at one junction end, which may reflect a read error. V and J are TRBV19 and TRBJ1-5; D remains unclear. CDR1 and CDR2 (germline): LNHDA, SQIVND (reference sequence). This CDR3 contains 16 residues. CDR3 sequence reads: CACSSSWGSGNQPQHF. CDR3 bases: TGTGCCTGTAGTTCCTCGTGGGGTTCTGGCAATCAGCCCCAGCATTTT.

This clonotype appeared many times. The V gene is TRBV6-1, the J gene TRBJ2-3; tentatively, D is TRBD1 (6 bases). This CDR3 comprises 16 residues. CDR1 MNHNS and CDR2 SASEGT come from the germline V gene. The V end lost 2 bases, the J end lost 5 bases, and 17 bases lay between the germline ends. The CDR3 region is CASSEIRAGAIDTQYF. CDR3 sequence (DNA): TGTGCCAGCAGTGAAATTAGGGCAGGGGCTATAGATACGCAGTATTTT.

This clonotype was seen a few times. The rearrangement joins TRBV19 to TRBJ1-5; D remains unclear. The V gene's germline CDR1 is LNHDA and CDR2 SQIVND (reference sequence). V dropped 7 bases and J dropped 3 bases, with 16 bases sitting between them. This CDR3 spans 15 amino acids. CDR3 protein: CASTVVGLNNQPQHF. The CDR3 coding sequence is TGTGCCAGTACGGTGGTGGGGTTGAACAATCAGCCCCAGCATTTT. Full variable domain (missing parts from reference TRBV19 and TRBJ1-5): DGGITQSPKYLFRKEGQNVTLSCEQNLNHDAMYWYRQDPGQGLRLIYYSQIVNDFQKGDIAEGYSVSREKKESFPLTVTSAQKNPTAFYLCASTVVGLNNQPQHFGDGTRLSIL.

This clonotype was recorded many times. This chain joins TRBV28 and TRBJ2-1, with D possibly TRBD2 on 6 matching bases. V lost 1 base, J lost 15 bases, and 13 bases lay in between. The germline gives CDR1 MDHEN, CDR2 SYDVKM. The CDR3 has 12 amino acids. The CDR3 sequence is CASSLLGTSVFF. The CDR3 nucleotides are TGTGCCAGCAGTTTATTAGGGACTTCGGTGTTCTTC.

This clonotype was picked up many times. This chain joins TRBV28 and TRBJ1-1; maybe TRBD1 (5 bases). V was clipped by 8 bases and J by 3 bases, with 16 bases between them. The CDR3 runs to 14 residues. Germline V lookup: CDR1 MDHEN, CDR2 SYDVKM. The CDR3 sequence is CASCWGLGDTEAFF. The CDR3 DNA reads TGTGCCAGCTGTTGGGGCTTGGGAGACACTGAAGCTTTCTTT.

As to this clonotype: A much more abundant neighbour one base away suggests this may be a read error. The J gene is TRBJ2-7, the V gene TRBV27; D gene ambiguous. The CDR3 covers 12 residues. The ends were cut back, 10 bases at V and 2 bases at J, with 12 bases in the middle. CDR1 and CDR2 (germline): MNHEY, SMNVEV (reference sequence). The CDR3 DNA reads as TGTGCCATCATGACGGCAACCTACGAGCAGTACTTC. It codes for CAIMTATYEQYF.

In the case of this clonotype: It may be a read error: a sequence one base away is much more abundant. The V gene is TRBV4-1, the J gene TRBJ1-1; 7 bases are a match to TRBD1. The V gene's germline CDR1 is MGHRA and CDR2 YSYEKL. The CDR3 spans 15 residues. V trimming: 7 bases; J trimming: 1 base; junction bases outside the gene matches: 9. CDR3 amino acids: CASTYMGQPNTEAFF. The DNA of the CDR3 is TGCGCCAGCACCTATATGGGACAGCCGAACACTGAAGCTTTCTTT.

This clonotype was seen repeatedly, ten times or more. This chain links TRBV5-1 with TRBJ1-5, with D perhaps TRBD1 (5 bases). V shed 0 bases and J shed 2 bases, with 9 bases lying between them. This CDR3 is built from 15 residues. The V gene's germline CDR1 is SGHRS and CDR2 YFSETQ. CDR3 nucleotides: TGCGCCAGCAGCTTGGGACAGTCGGGCAATCAGCCCCAGCATTTT. This translates into CASSLGQSGNQPQHF.

Many counts were recorded for this clonotype. The chain couples TRBV5-1 to TRBJ2-3; D call uncertain. V was trimmed by 4 bases and J by 5 bases, leaving 14 bases between them. CDR3 length equals 14 residues. The germline gives CDR1 SGHRS, CDR2 YFSETQ. The CDR3 DNA is TGCGCCAGCAGCCCCAACCCATCGGGAGATACGCAGTATTTT. It translates to CASSPNPSGDTQYF.

This clonotype appeared a few times. The chain links TRBV5-1 to TRBJ2-7, with 7 nucleotides matching TRBD1. The CDR3 sequence is 16 residues long. V was pared by 2 bases and J by 6 bases, with 14 bases of the junction left unmatched. CDR1 is SGHRS and CDR2 is YFSETQ in the germline V gene. CDR3 DNA: TGCGCCAGCAGCTTACAGGGGCCTGGTGCCGCCGGCGAGCAGTACTTC. Protein: CASSLQGPGAAGEQYF.

V usage is TRBV20-1 and J usage is TRBJ2-5; D possibly uses TRBD1 or TRBD2 (6 bases each). Per the germline V gene, CDR1 is DFQATT and CDR2 is SNEGSKA (reference sequence). The CDR3 covers 16 residues. Trimming removed 6 bases from V and 0 bases from J, with 20 bases in between. The CDR3 sequence is CSARRPGGRDQETQYF. The CDR3 coding sequence is TGCAGTGCCCGCCGGCCCGGGGGCAGGGACCAAGAGACCCAGTACTTC.

This clonotype was detected only a few times. The chain links TRBV5-8 to TRBJ1-2; 7 positions agree with TRBD1. V lost 0 bases, J lost 5 bases, and 7 bases stayed unmatched. The CDR3 covers 15 residues. CDR1 SGHTS and CDR2 YDEGEE come from the germline V gene. The CDR3 DNA sequence: TGTGCCAGCAGCTTGGAACAGGGGAGGGGTTATGGCTACACCTTC. It is translated as CASSLEQGRGYGYTF.

Remarks on this clonotype: Given a much more abundant clone one base away, this may be a read error. The genes are TRBV11-2 and TRBJ2-7; a possible D gene is TRBD1 (6 bases). The CDR3 has 14 residues. CDR1 is SGHAT and CDR2 is FQNNGV in the germline V gene. V dropped 1 base and J dropped 2 bases, with 9 bases sitting between them. The CDR3 DNA reads TGTGCCAGCAGCTTAGTACAGGGACCCTACGAGCAGTACTTC. This codes for CASSLVQGPYEQYF. Drawing the rest from reference TRBV11-2 and TRBJ2-7, the complete variable domain is EAGVAQSPRYKIIEKRQSVAFWCNPISGHATLYWYQQILGQGPKLLIQFQNNGVVDDSQLPKDRFSAERLKGVDSTLKIQPAKLEDSAVYLCASSLVQGPYEQYFGPGTRLTVT.

Note on this clonotype: A read error is possible here, since a much larger clone lies one base away. The gene calls are TRBV6-2 or TRBV6-3 and TRBJ1-1; D gene uncertain. CDR1 and CDR2 (germline): MNHEY, SVGEGT. The CDR3 sequence is 12 residues long. The CDR3 DNA sequence: TGTGTCAGCAGTTCGGGAGTCCGTTGGGCTTTCTTT. Translating gives CVSSSGVRWAFF.

This chain joins TRBV28 and TRBJ2-4; 7 positions match TRBD1. Germline CDR1 MDHEN, CDR2 SYDVKM. The V segment lost 4 bases and the J segment 6 bases; nucleotides outside the gene matches: 9. The CDR3 has 15 amino acids. As DNA, the CDR3 is TGTGCCAGCAGTTGGACCGGGACAGCAAGAAACATTCAGTACTTC. Amino acid sequence: CASSWTGTARNIQYF.

The genes are TRBV5-4 and TRBJ2-5; the D gene is possibly TRBD2 (5 bases). V dropped 0 bases and J dropped 9 bases, with 18 bases sitting between them. The germline gives CDR1 SGHNT, CDR2 YYREEE (reference sequence). This CDR3 spans 15 amino acids. DNA for the CDR3: TGTGCCAGCAGCTTGGCCGGGAAGGCCCGATCCGCCCAGTACTTC. Translation gives CASSLAGKARSAQYF. The full variable domain, completed using reference TRBV5-4 and TRBJ2-5, is ETGVTQSPTHLIKTRGQQVTLRCSSQSGHNTVSWYQQALGQGPQFIFQYYREEENGRGNFPPRFSGLQFPNYSSELNVNALELDDSALYLCASSLAGKARSAQYFGPGTRLLVL.

A word on this clonotype: With a much larger clone just one base away, this may be a read error. The rearrangement links TRBV7-9 to TRBJ1-1; weak D call: TRBD1 (5 bases). V lost 5 bases and J 6 bases, leaving 10 bases between the germline ends. CDR1 and CDR2 (germline): SEHNR, FQNEAQ (reference sequence). The CDR3 has 12 residues. CDR3 loop: CASSGGLPEAFF. CDR3 bases: TGTGCCAGCAGCGGGGGACTCCCTGAAGCTTTCTTT.

This clonotype showed up just a few times. This chain joins TRBV19 and TRBJ2-7; D is uncertain. In germline, CDR1 is LNHDA, CDR2 SQIVND (reference sequence). This CDR3 has 13 amino acids. Trimming stripped 9 bases from V and 7 bases from J, with 19 bases between. The CDR3 DNA follows: TGTGCCAGATTCGGGCTGAGACTGGAGGAGCAGTACTTC. This sequence encodes CARFGLRLEEQYF.

This clonotype occurred many times. V is TRBV28 and J is TRBJ2-3; D perhaps matches TRBD1 (6 bases). Trimming left V 10 bases short and J 0 bases short, with 11 bases between. The germline gives CDR1 MDHEN, CDR2 SYDVKM. This CDR3 is built from 13 residues. The CDR3 bases are TGTGCCAATCGACAGGCGAGCACAGATACGCAGTATTTT. Translating gives CANRQASTDTQYF.

This clonotype showed up many times. The DNA is left out, because the CDR3 cannot be placed on it with certainty; the CDR3 is given as TCRdb lists it. CDR3 sequence: CASTSGRDTEAF. The V call is TRBV12-3 or TRBV12-4, the J call TRBJ1-1; the table's D call TRBD1 went unverified against the DNA. Including both end residues, the CDR3 is 12 amino acids long.

The sample holds many counts of this clonotype. The chain links TRBV29-1 to TRBJ2-5; D gene unclear. The ends were cut back, 4 bases at V and 4 bases at J, with 13 bases in the middle. Germline V gene sequence: CDR1 SQVTM, CDR2 ANQGSEA. The CDR3 runs 13 residues. Written as DNA, the CDR3 is TGCAGCGTTGTTCGCCAAGCGACAGAGACCCAGTACTTC. Amino acid sequence: CSVVRQATETQYF. Drawing the rest from reference TRBV29-1 and TRBJ2-5, the complete variable domain is SAVISQKPSRDICQRGTSLTIQCQVDSQVTMMFWYRQQPGQSLTLIATANQGSEATYESGFVIDKFPISRPNLTFSTLTVSNMSPEDSSIYLCSVVRQATETQYFGPGTRLLVL.

This clonotype came up many times. V is TRBV28 and J is TRBJ2-1; 9 nucleotides align to TRBD1. With 4 bases clipped from V and 2 bases from J, the junction kept 12 bases outside the gene matches. The germline gives CDR1 MDHEN, CDR2 SYDVKM. The CDR3 is 18 residues long. The CDR3 loop reads CASSYNPSNRGPYNEQFF. The CDR3 DNA reads as TGTGCCAGCAGTTACAACCCCTCGAACAGGGGGCCCTACAATGAGCAGTTCTTC.

A few counts support this clonotype. The rearrangement links TRBV12-3 or TRBV12-4 to TRBJ2-5; either TRBD1 or TRBD2 may fit D (6 bases each). Trimming left V 3 bases short and J 5 bases short, with 13 bases between. This CDR3 has 14 residues. The CDR3 spells CASSFLGGWETQYF. The CDR3 coding sequence is TGTGCCAGCAGTTTTCTGGGGGGCTGGGAGACCCAGTACTTC.

This clonotype was detected many times. The chain joins TRBV2 to TRBJ2-3; D is possibly TRBD2 (6 bases). This CDR3 comprises 13 residues. Germline V gene sequence: CDR1 SNHLY, CDR2 FYNNEI. V was trimmed by 9 bases and J by 3 bases, leaving 13 bases between them. CDR3 sequence: CARRVAVTDTQYF. In nucleotides, the CDR3 is TGTGCCAGGCGGGTAGCGGTGACAGATACGCAGTATTTT. The whole variable domain, remainder taken from reference TRBV2 and TRBJ2-3, is EPEVTQTPSHQVTQMGQEVILRCVPISNHLYFYWYRQILGQKVEFLVSFYNNEISEKSEIFDDQFSVERPDGSNFTLKIRSTKLEDSAMYFCARRVAVTDTQYFGPGTRLTVL.

Points on this clonotype: One end of the junction fails to match germline, which may point to a read error. The chain links TRBV7-8 to TRBJ2-1; D is ambiguous. Germline V gene data show CDR1 as SGHVS and CDR2 as FQNEAQ. This CDR3 has 14 amino acids. CDR3 sequence: CAISSTDTLNEQFF. The DNA for the CDR3 is TGTGCCATCAGCTCGACTGACACGCTCAATGAGCAGTTCTTC.

This clonotype has a count of ten or more. This chain uses TRBV2 with TRBJ2-4, with D perhaps matching TRBD2 (5 bases). Between the trimmed V and J ends, which lost 2 bases and 0 bases, there was a span of 11 bases. CDR1 is SNHLY and CDR2 is FYNNEI in the germline V gene. The length of the CDR3 is 16 residues. The CDR3 spells CASSEFGVLAKNIQYF. In nucleotides, the CDR3 is TGTGCCAGCAGTGAATTCGGGGTACTAGCCAAAAACATTCAGTACTTC.

In regard to this clonotype: This clone may be a read error of a much larger clone one base away. The conserved closing phenylalanine or tryptophan is absent in this CDR3, likely reflecting a read error. V usage is TRBV24-1 and J usage is TRBJ1-1; a weak D match, TRBD1 (6 bases). Looked up from germline, CDR1 is KGHDR and CDR2 is SFDVKD. The germline V and J ends were trimmed by 3 bases and 1 base, with 11 bases remaining between them. This CDR3 spans 15 amino acids. CDR3 coding DNA: TGTGCCACCAGTGATACCAGGGGCGGGAACACTGAAGCTTTCTCT. Translating gives CATSDTRGGNTEAFS.

This clonotype was observed a handful of times. The chain has TRBV6-1 and TRBJ2-7; D call uncertain. This CDR3 is 14 amino acids long. V gave up 2 bases and J gave up 3 bases, with 11 bases separating them. Germline assignment: CDR1 MNHNS and CDR2 SASEGT. The CDR3 protein is CASSENLGIYEQYF. CDR3 in DNA: TGTGCCAGCAGTGAAAATCTGGGGATCTACGAGCAGTACTTC.